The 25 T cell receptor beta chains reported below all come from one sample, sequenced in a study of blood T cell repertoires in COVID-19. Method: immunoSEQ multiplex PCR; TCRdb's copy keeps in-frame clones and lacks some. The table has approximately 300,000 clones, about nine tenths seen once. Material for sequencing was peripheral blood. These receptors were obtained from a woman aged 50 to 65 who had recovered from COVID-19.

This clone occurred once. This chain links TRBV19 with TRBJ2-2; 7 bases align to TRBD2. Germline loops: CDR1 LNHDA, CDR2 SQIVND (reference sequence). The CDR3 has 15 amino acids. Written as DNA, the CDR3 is TGTGCGTCTAGCATCAGCGGGACGAACACCGGGGAGCTGTTTTTT. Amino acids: CASSISGTNTGELFF.

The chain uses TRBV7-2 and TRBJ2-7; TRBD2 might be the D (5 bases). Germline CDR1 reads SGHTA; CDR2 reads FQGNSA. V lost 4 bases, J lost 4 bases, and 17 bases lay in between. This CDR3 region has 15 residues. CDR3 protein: CASSSGVRAPYEQYF. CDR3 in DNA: TGTGCCAGCAGCTCCGGAGTGAGGGCCCCATACGAGCAGTACTTC.

This CDR3 is CASSVVQTSATLTDTQYF. The CDR3 DNA reads TGTGCCAGCAGTGTGGTCCAAACTAGCGCGACGCTCACAGATACGCAGTATTTT. The chain links TRBV2 to TRBJ2-3, with 7 positions matching TRBD2. The trim removed 4 bases at V and 2 bases at J, leaving 15 bases unmatched. The length of the CDR3 is 18 residues. From germline, CDR1 is SNHLY and CDR2 FYNNEI.

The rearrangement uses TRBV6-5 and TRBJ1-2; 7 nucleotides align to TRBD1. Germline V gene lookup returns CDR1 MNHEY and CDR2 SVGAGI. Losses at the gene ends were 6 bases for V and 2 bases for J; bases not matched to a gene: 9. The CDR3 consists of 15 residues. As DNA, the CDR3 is TGTGCCAGCAGCCCCTACAGGGGTGCCAACTATGGCTACACCTTC. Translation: CASSPYRGANYGYTF.

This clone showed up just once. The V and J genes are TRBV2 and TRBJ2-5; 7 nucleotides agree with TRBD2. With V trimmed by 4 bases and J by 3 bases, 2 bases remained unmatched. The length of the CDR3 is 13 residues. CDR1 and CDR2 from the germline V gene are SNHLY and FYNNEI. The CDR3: CASSGGTKETQYF. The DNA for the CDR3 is TGTGCCAGCAGTGGCGGGACTAAAGAGACCCAGTACTTC.

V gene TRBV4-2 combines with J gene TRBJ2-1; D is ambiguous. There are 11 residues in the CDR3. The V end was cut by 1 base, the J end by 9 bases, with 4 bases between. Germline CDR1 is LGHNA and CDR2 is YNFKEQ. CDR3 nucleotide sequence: TGTGCCAGCAGCCAAGGTAGTGAGCAGTTCTTC. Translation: CASSQGSEQFF.

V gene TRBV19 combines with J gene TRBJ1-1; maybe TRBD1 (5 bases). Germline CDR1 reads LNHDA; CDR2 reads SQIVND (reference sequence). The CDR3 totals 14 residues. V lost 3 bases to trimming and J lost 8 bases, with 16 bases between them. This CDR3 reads CASSILGATLEAFF. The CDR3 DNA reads TGTGCCAGTAGTATCCTAGGGGCCACTTTGGAAGCTTTCTTT.

The CDR3, as DNA: TGTGCCAGTAGCCCAAGGACTAGCAGAGTTACAGATACGCAGTATTTT. It specifies CASSPRTSRVTDTQYF. The V and J genes are TRBV19 and TRBJ2-3, with 8 nucleotides matching TRBD2. Germline-derived CDR1 and CDR2 are LNHDA and SQIVND (reference sequence). The CDR3 extends over 16 amino acids. After removal of 6 bases from V and 3 bases from J, the junction contained 11 bases not matched to a gene.

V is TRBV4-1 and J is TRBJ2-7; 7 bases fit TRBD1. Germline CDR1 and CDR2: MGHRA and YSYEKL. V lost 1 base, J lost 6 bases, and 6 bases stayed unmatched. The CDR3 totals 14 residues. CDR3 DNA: TGCGCCAGCAGCCAAGCGGGGACAGTCCGCGAGCAGTACTTC. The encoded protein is CASSQAGTVREQYF.

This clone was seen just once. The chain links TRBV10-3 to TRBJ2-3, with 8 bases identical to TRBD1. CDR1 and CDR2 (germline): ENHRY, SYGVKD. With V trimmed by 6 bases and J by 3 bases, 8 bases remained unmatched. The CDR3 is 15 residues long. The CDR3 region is CAISYDRGRTDTQYF. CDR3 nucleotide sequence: TGTGCCATCAGCTATGACAGGGGTAGGACAGATACGCAGTATTTT.

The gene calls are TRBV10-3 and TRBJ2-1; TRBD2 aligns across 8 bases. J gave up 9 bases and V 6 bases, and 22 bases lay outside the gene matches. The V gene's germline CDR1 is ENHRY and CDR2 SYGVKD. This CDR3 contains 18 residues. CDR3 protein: CAISLSLRVSGVVGEQFF. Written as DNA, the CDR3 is TGTGCCATCAGCTTGAGTCTAAGGGTTAGCGGGGTCGTTGGTGAGCAGTTCTTC.

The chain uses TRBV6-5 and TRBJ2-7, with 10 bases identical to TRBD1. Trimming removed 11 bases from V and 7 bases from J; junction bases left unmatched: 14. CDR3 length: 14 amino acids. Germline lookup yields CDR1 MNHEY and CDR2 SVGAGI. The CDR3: CALLGGQGQWEQYF. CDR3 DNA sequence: TGTGCCCTCCTTGGGGGACAGGGGCAATGGGAGCAGTACTTC.

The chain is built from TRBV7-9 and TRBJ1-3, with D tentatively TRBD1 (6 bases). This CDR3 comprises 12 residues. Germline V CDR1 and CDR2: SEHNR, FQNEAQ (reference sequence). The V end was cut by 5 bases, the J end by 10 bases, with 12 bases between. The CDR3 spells CASSTSQGTIYF. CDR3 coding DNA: TGTGCCAGCAGCACAAGCCAGGGGACCATATATTTT.

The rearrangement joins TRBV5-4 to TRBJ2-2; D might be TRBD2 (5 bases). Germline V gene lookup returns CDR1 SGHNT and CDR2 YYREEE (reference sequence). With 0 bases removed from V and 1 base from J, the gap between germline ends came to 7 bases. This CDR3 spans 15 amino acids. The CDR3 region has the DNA TGTGCCAGCAGCTTGGGCGGGCAGAACACCGGGGAGCTGTTTTTT. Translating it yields CASSLGGQNTGELFF.

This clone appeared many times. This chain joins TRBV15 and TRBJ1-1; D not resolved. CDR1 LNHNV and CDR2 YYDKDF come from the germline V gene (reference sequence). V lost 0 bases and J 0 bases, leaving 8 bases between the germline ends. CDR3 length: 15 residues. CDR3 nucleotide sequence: TGTGCCACCAGCAGAGACGGCAGGTTGAACACTGAAGCTTTCTTT. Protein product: CATSRDGRLNTEAFF.

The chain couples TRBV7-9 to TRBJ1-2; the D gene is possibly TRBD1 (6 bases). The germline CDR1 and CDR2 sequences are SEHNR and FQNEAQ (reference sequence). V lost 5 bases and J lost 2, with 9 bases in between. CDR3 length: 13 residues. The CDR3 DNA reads TGTGCCAGCAGCCAGGACAGCAACTATGGCTACACCTTC. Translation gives CASSQDSNYGYTF.

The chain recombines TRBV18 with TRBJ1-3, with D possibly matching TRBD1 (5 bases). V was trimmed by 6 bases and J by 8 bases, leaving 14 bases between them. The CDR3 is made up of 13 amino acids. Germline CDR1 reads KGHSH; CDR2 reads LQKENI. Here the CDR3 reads CASSRTWGDTIYF. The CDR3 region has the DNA TGTGCCAGCTCCCGGACTTGGGGGGACACCATATATTTT. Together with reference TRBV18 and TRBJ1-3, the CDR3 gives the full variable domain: NAGVMQNPRHLVRRRGQEARLRCSPMKGHSHVYWYRQLPEEGLKFMVYLQKENIIDESGMPKERFSAEFPKEGPSILRIQQVVRGDSAAYFCASSRTWGDTIYFGEGSWLTVV.

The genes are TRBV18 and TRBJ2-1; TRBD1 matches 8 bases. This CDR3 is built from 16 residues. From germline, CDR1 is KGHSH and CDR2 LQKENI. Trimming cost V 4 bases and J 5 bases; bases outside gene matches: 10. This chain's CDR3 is CASSQQDRVGDNEQFF. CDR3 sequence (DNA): TGTGCCAGCTCACAACAGGACAGGGTGGGCGACAATGAGCAGTTCTTC.

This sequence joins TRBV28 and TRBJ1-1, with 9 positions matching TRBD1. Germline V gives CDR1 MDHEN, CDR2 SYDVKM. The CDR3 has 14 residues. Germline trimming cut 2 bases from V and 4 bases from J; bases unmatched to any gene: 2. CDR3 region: CASSLGTGTTEAFF. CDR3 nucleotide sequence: TGTGCCAGCAGTTTAGGGACAGGGACCACTGAAGCTTTCTTT.

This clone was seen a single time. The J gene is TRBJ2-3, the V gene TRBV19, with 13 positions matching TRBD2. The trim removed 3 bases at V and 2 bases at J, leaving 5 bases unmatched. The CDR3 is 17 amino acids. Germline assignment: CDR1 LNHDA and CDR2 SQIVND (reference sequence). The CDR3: CASSMQGLAGFTDTQYF. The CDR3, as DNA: TGTGCCAGTAGTATGCAGGGACTAGCGGGATTCACAGATACGCAGTATTTT.

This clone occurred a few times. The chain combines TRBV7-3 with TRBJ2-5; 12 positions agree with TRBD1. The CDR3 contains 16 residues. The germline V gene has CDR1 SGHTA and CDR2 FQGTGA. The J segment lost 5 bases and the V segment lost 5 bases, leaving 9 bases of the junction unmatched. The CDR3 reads CASSASGQGALETQYF. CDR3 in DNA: TGTGCCAGCAGCGCCTCGGGACAGGGGGCCTTGGAGACCCAGTACTTC.

The CDR3 coding sequence is TGTGCCACCGTTGGGACTAGCGGGAGTTGGGGCTACAATGAGCAGTTCTTC. Its protein is CATVGTSGSWGYNEQFF. The rearrangement uses TRBV10-3 and TRBJ2-1, with TRBD2 identical over 14 bases. The ends lost 10 bases at V and 3 bases at J; junction bases unmatched: 11. CDR1 is ENHRY and CDR2 is SYGVKD in the germline V gene. This CDR3 is 17 amino acids long.

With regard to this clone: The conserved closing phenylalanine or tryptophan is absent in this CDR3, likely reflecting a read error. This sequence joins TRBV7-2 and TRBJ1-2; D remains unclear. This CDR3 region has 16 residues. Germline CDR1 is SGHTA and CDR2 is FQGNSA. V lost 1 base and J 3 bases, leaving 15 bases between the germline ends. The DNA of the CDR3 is TGTGCCAGCAGCTTAGGTCTGGGCGCGGTCGACTATGGCTACACCCTC. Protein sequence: CASSLGLGAVDYGYTL.

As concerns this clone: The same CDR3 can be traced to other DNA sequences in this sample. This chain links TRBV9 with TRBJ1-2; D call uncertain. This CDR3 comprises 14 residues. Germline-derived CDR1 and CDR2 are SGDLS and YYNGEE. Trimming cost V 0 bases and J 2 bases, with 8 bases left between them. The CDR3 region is CASSVGRGNYGYTF. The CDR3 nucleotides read TGTGCCAGCAGCGTAGGGCGAGGAAACTATGGCTACACCTTC.

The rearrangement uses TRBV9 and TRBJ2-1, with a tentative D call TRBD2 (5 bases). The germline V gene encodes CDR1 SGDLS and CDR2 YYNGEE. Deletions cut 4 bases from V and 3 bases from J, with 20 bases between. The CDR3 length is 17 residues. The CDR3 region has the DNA TGTGCCAGCAGCTCGGGGTCGGCCCGAGTTGGCTACAATGAGCAGTTCTTC. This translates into CASSSGSARVGYNEQFF.